This TCR beta chain comes out of a study of OX40 agonist ivuxolimab in advanced cancers. Whole-study context: Given to patients was ivuxolimab, an agonistic anti-OX40 (CD134) antibody. With a range of 23 to 79, age averaged approximately 54 years, and 75% to 90% were male. Three individuals attained partial responses, comprising one hepatocellular carcinoma case and two cutaneous melanoma cases. Study-level findings and limits: The CD4+ and CD8+ T cells in the blood had expanded clonally by week 6 at 0.1 to 3.0 mg/kg.

Points on this clone: The antigen remains undetermined.

The method was immunoSEQ multiplex PCR; TCRdb's version includes in-frame clones alone and lacks a portion of them. Of over 30,000 clones in the sample, nearly 95% were seen once. Trimming took off 3 bases at V and 1 base at J, with 9 bases between the two ends. This CDR3 comprises 14 residues. The germline V gene encodes CDR1 SGHTA and CDR2 FQGNSA. The J gene is TRBJ1-1, the V gene TRBV7-2, with a weak D call TRBD1 (6 bases). This clonotype was obtained from an adult with an advanced solid tumor such as melanoma, head and neck, liver or kidney cancer. The source was CD4+ or CD8+ T cells sorted from blood, collected in a trial of the OX40 agonist ivuxolimab. The CDR3 bases are TGTGCCAGCAGCTTGGGCAGGGGGAACACTGAAGCTTTCTTT. This translates into CASSLGRGNTEAFF.